This T cell receptor beta chain was documented in a study of blood T cell repertoires in COVID-19. Background on the study: PBMCs, B-cell-depleted T cells, or T cells were the source of the cDNA or gDNA that made up the material.

This CDR3 is built from 14 residues. The germline V gene has CDR1 LGHNA and CDR2 YNFKEQ. V gave up 0 bases and J gave up 6 bases, with 11 bases separating them. The method was immunoSEQ multiplex PCR; TCRdb's version includes in-frame clones alone and lacks a portion of them. The sample holds 25,000 to 30,000 clones; 75% to 90% are singletons and the top ten take about a tenth. This clonotype originated in a man in his fifties or sixties with acute or convalescent COVID-19. The sample comprised peripheral blood. This sequence joins TRBV4-2 and TRBJ1-2; a weak D match, TRBD1 (6 bases). The CDR3 DNA sequence: TGTGCCAGCAGCCAAGACGCGGGGGCAGATGGCTACACCTTC. Translation gives CASSQDAGADGYTF.